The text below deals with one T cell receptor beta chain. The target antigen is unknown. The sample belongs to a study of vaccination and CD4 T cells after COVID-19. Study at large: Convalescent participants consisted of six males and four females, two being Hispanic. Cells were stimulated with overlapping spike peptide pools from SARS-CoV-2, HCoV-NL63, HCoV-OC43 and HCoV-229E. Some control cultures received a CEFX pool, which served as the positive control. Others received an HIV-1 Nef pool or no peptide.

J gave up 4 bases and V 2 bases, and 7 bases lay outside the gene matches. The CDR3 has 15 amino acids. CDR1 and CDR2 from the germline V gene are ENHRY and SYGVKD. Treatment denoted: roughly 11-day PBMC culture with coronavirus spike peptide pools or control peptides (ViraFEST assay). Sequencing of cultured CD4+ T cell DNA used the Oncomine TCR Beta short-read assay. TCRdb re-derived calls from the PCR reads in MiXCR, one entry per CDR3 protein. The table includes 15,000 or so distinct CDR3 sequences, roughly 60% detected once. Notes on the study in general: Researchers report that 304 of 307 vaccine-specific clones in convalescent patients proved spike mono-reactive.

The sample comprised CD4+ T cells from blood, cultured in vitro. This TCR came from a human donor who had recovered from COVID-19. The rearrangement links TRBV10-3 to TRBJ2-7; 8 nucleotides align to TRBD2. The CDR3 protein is CAISEEGGRKYEQYF. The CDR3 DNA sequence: TGTGCCATCAGTGAGGAAGGCGGGAGGAAGTACGAGCAGTACTTC.